This is a list of T cell receptor beta chains from one sample in a study of blood T cell repertoires in COVID-19. Only in-frame clones appear in the TCRdb table, and some are missing; sequencing was by immunoSEQ multiplex PCR. The sample yields around 140,000 clones, about 89% seen once. What was sequenced was peripheral blood. The receptors come from a man in his fifties with active or convalescent COVID-19. Each CDR3 is given with its conserved first and last residue. D genes are given only for firm matches. Size is stated for part of the rows, as once, few or many counts, or as a class when the clone is expanded.

D gene	clone size	CDR3 length	V gene	J gene	CDR3 protein	CDR3 DNA
.	.	14	TRBV10-3	TRBJ1-1	CAITPEGVSTEAFF	TGTGCCATCACCCCCGAGGGGGTAAGCACTGAAGCTTTCTTT
.	once	16	TRBV15	TRBJ2-6	CATSRDLSAGANVLTF	TGTGCCACCAGCAGAGATCTAAGTGCCGGGGCCAACGTCCTGACTTTC
.	.	13	TRBV19	TRBJ2-7	CASSAPQGHEQYF	TGTGCCAGTAGTGCCCCACAGGGCCACGAGCAGTACTTC
.	once	14	TRBV3-1/TRBV3-2	TRBJ1-2	CASNLQGANYGYTF	TGTGCCAGCAACTTACAGGGAGCTAACTATGGCTACACCTTC
.	.	14	TRBV19	TRBJ2-1	CASSQGMIGNEQFF	TGTGCCAGTAGTCAGGGGATGATTGGCAATGAGCAGTTCTTC
.	.	14	TRBV19	TRBJ1-1	CASSISQGPTEAFF	TGTGCCAGTAGTATAAGCCAGGGGCCAACTGAAGCTTTCTTT
.	.	13	TRBV6-5	TRBJ1-4	CASSYSKGGKLFF	TGTGCCAGCAGTTACTCGAAAGGGGGAAAACTGTTTTTT
TRBD1	once	13	TRBV10-3	TRBJ2-3	CATTGGGTDTQYF	TGTGCCACGACAGGGGGCGGCACAGATACGCAGTATTTT
.	once	14	TRBV30	TRBJ1-6	CAWTPGDGDSPLHF	TGTGCCTGGACCCCGGGGGACGGGGATTCACCCCTCCACTTT
.	.	15	TRBV28	TRBJ2-3	CASSPEGGRIDTQYF	TGTGCCAGCAGCCCAGAAGGGGGAAGAATAGATACGCAGTATTTT
TRBD1	.	14	TRBV4-3	TRBJ2-1	CASSQRTGREEQFF	TGCGCCAGCAGCCAAAGGACAGGTCGTGAGGAGCAGTTCTTC
.	.	16	TRBV5-1	TRBJ2-1	CASSLALGASYNEQFF	TGCGCCAGCAGCTTGGCTTTGGGGGCTTCCTACAATGAGCAGTTCTTC
TRBD1	.	13	TRBV10-2	TRBJ1-1	CASRGQGDTEAFF	TGCGCCAGCAGAGGACAGGGGGACACTGAAGCTTTCTTT
.	.	16	TRBV7-2	TRBJ1-5	CASSLAGSYSNQPQHF	TGTGCCAGCAGCTTAGCGGGCAGTTATAGCAATCAGCCCCAGCATTTT
.	.	11	TRBV29-1	TRBJ2-7	CSVFAGYEQYF	TGCAGCGTCTTCGCAGGGTACGAGCAGTACTTC
.	.	15	TRBV9	TRBJ1-1	CASSALPRGWTEAFF	TGTGCCAGCAGCGCGCTCCCGCGGGGCTGGACTGAAGCTTTCTTT
TRBD1	.	15	TRBV5-6	TRBJ1-2	CASSYRQGDRDGYTF	TGTGCCAGCAGCTACCGACAGGGGGATAGAGATGGCTACACCTTC
.	.	17	TRBV15	TRBJ2-7	CATSRDRGWRIPYEQYF	TGTGCCACCAGCAGAGATAGGGGGTGGCGTATCCCTTACGAGCAGTACTTC
TRBD2	.	13	TRBV6-5	TRBJ2-3	CASSFGTTKTQYF	TGTGCCAGCAGTTTTGGGACTACAAAAACGCAGTATTTT
TRBD1	.	13	TRBV7-2	TRBJ1-1	CASSLDRGLEAFF	TGTGCCAGCAGCTTGGACAGGGGACTTGAAGCTTTCTTT
TRBD1	once	13	TRBV7-9	TRBJ1-3	CASSPDRANTIYF	TGTGCCAGCAGCCCGGACAGGGCCAACACCATATATTTT
.	.	16	TRBV4-3	TRBJ1-4	CASSQDLAGSDEKLFF	TGCGCCAGCAGCCAAGATTTGGCCGGTAGCGATGAAAAACTGTTTTTT
TRBD1	few	16	TRBV12-5	TRBJ2-2	CASGKTGARNTGELFF	TGTGCTAGTGGGAAGACAGGGGCTAGGAACACCGGGGAGCTGTTTTTT
TRBD2	.	16	TRBV18	TRBJ2-2	CASSSLVAGDTGELFF	TGTGCCAGCTCATCTCTGGTGGCGGGGGACACCGGGGAGCTGTTTTTT
TRBD2	.	13	TRBV19	TRBJ2-3	CASTSGSTDTQYF	TGTGCCAGCACTAGCGGGAGCACAGATACGCAGTATTTT
TRBD1	.	15	TRBV7-2	TRBJ2-7	CASSYRQGGANEQYF	TGTGCCAGCAGCTACCGACAGGGGGGAGCCAACGAGCAGTACTTC
.	.	15	TRBV19	TRBJ1-1	CASSTLFRESTEAFF	TGTGCCAGTAGTACCCTATTCAGGGAAAGCACTGAAGCTTTCTTT
.	once	15	TRBV9	TRBJ2-1	CASSVGSADYNEQFF	TGTGCCAGCAGCGTCGGGAGTGCGGATTACAATGAGCAGTTCTTC
TRBD2	.	16	TRBV7-8	TRBJ2-1	CASSLIGGGLYNEQFF	TGTGCCAGCAGCTTAATCGGGGGGGGCCTCTACAATGAGCAGTTCTTC
TRBD2	once	18	TRBV4-2	TRBJ2-5	CASSQGRNFGGGKETQYF	TGTGCCAGCAGCCAAGGAAGGAATTTCGGGGGGGGGAAAGAGACCCAGTACTTC
.	few	16	TRBV30	TRBJ1-6	CAWSIAGSVGNSPLHF	TGTGCCTGGAGCATTGCAGGGTCGGTCGGGAATTCACCCCTCCACTTT
TRBD2	.	15	TRBV29-1	TRBJ2-2	CSVNGLAGGHGELFF	TGCAGCGTAAATGGACTAGCGGGAGGCCACGGGGAGCTGTTTTTT
.	.	14	TRBV4-3	TRBJ1-5	CASSENSGNQPQHF	TGCGCCAGCTCAGAGAACAGTGGAAATCAGCCCCAGCATTTT
.	.	14	TRBV5-1	TRBJ1-4	CASSNGTPEEKLFF	TGCGCCAGCAGCAACGGGACACCAGAGGAAAAACTGTTTTTT
TRBD2	.	13	TRBV12-3/TRBV12-4	TRBJ2-2	CATSSGNTGELFF	TGTGCCACCTCTAGCGGGAACACCGGGGAGCTGTTTTTT
TRBD1	once	13	TRBV3-1/TRBV3-2	TRBJ2-5	CASQQGARETQYF	TGTGCCAGTCAACAGGGGGCTCGAGAGACCCAGTACTTC
.	.	15	TRBV19	TRBJ2-1	CASSQDLSSYNEQFF	TGTGCCAGTAGTCAAGACTTAAGCTCCTACAATGAGCAGTTCTTC
.	.	14	TRBV30	TRBJ1-2	CAWSVGRNNYGYTF	TGTGCCTGGAGTGTGGGGAGAAATAACTATGGCTACACCTTC
TRBD2	.	18	TRBV15	TRBJ2-7	CATSRDPPGLAGAYEQYF	TGTGCCACCAGCAGAGACCCTCCCGGACTAGCGGGAGCCTACGAGCAGTACTTC
TRBD1	medium-sized	17	TRBV6-1	TRBJ2-2	CASSGDPGQGNTGELFF	TGTGCCAGCAGTGGTGATCCGGGACAGGGGAACACCGGGGAGCTGTTTTTT
TRBD1	.	16	TRBV24-1	TRBJ2-1	CATSRKQGAIDNEQFF	TGTGCCACCAGTAGAAAACAGGGGGCGATAGACAATGAGCAGTTCTTC
TRBD1	.	16	TRBV7-2	TRBJ1-1	CASTVKGATLYTEAFF	TGTGCCAGCACGGTAAAGGGGGCTACTTTGTACACTGAAGCTTTCTTT
.	.	14	TRBV9	TRBJ1-1	CASSANPRNTEAFF	TGTGCCAGCAGCGCCAACCCGCGGAACACTGAAGCTTTCTTT
TRBD1	.	15	TRBV4-3	TRBJ1-1	CASSHPTGGNTEAFF	TGCGCCAGCAGCCACCCGACAGGGGGGAACACTGAAGCTTTCTTT
.	.	14	TRBV7-8	TRBJ2-1	CATSPGESYNEQFF	TGTGCCACCTCCCCGGGAGAGTCCTACAATGAGCAGTTCTTC